These T cell receptor beta chains were read from a single sample in a study of OX40 agonist ivuxolimab in advanced cancers. The repertoire was sequenced with immunoSEQ multiplex PCR; TCRdb's copy has only in-frame clones and lacks some. The sample records approximately 40,000 clones, around 89% being singletons. The source material was CD4+ or CD8+ T cells sorted from blood, sampled in a trial of the OX40 agonist ivuxolimab. These receptors were collected from an adult with an advanced solid tumor such as melanoma, head and neck, liver or kidney cancer. Each CDR3 is given without its conserved first and last residue. Each record gives: clone size, V gene, CDR3 protein. Only part of the rows carry a size: once, few, many, or a class if the clone is expanded.

- TRBV6-5 ASTLTSSYNEQF
- TRBV7-9 ASSSGLQGYEQY
- TRBV20-1 SAAVGEQF
- TRBV4-1 ASSQGDRGFYGYT
- TRBV18 ASSPLTYTNTGELF
- TRBV14 ASSPTGGLYNEQF
- TRBV7-9 ASSSLRGTEAF
- TRBV6-1 ASGQGLGTEAF
- TRBV27 ASSLSSGAGYT
- TRBV14 ASSQVPTDTQY
- TRBV30 AWSPTMNTEAF
- TRBV7-2 ASSEGQGADEQY
- TRBV9 ASSVSGRANGELF
- TRBV29-1 SALGGTGELF
once TRBV4-1 ASSQGVGGRETQY
- TRBV7-2 ASSSASGSYEQY
- TRBV10-3 AISDRGRRDTIY
- TRBV9 ASSTLGPFRGYT
- TRBV5-5 ASSPGTGTEPQH
few TRBV18 ASSDPGGNTEAF
- TRBV7-6 ASSPWDRGPETQY
- TRBV6-1 ASSFQGSYGYT
- TRBV7-9 ASSLVVRGDEKLF
- TRBV27 ASSLSRGGTEAF
- TRBV4-1 ASSQPGGTYEQY
- TRBV5-8 ASRPAQGRYEQY
- TRBV6-6 ASSLDRGGGYGYT
- TRBV4-1 ASSQVQGENTEAF
- TRBV5-4 ASSLVQEEKLF
- TRBV19 ASSTYLGQGANYGYT
- TRBV2 ASSPDRGMNTEAF
- TRBV6-1 ASSEVREFNSPLH
- TRBV7-9 ASSSDQETQY
- TRBV7-9 ASSGSGSYSNYGYT
- TRBV10-2 AVGEGANTEAF
- TRBV10-3 AISPDRAVDEQF
- TRBV7-9 ASSLALTPRGTGELF
- TRBV27 ASSRGNTEAF
- TRBV7-8 ASAGGRGNYGYT
- TRBV27 ASSLFGTGNTEAF
- TRBV5-1 ASSLASGGRGNTEAF
- TRBV5-1 ASSSTGGRWEGYT
- TRBV7-9 ASSLLVRSGANVLT
- TRBV4-1 ASSLRQGYNSPLH
- TRBV7-6 ASSSSQGLNTEAF
- TRBV9 ASSGPGQGGPLH
once TRBV7-6 ASSLAQGVVTEAF
once TRBV5-1 ASSLEGPYSYEQY
- TRBV5-5 ASSLGGRGVYEQF
- TRBV27 ASSLTGSGQPQH
- TRBV7-9 ASSYFSSGSGEQY
- TRBV13 ASSSYGNDEQF
- TRBV10-2 ASSLYRGHIGATNEKLF
- TRBV20-1 SARLAGASF
- TRBV2 ASSQGQNIYGYT
- TRBV12-2 ASRLGVAGDNEQF
- TRBV6-6 ASSRGLAGNIQY
- TRBV12-5 ASGLEGLDSPLH
- TRBV6-1 ASSELTVLSEAF